The 18 T cell receptor beta chains presented below share a single source sample, sequenced in a study of cytomegalovirus exposure and HLA in healthy donors. The primer mix had 60 Vbeta and 13 Jbeta primers. Clones were read by immunoSEQ multiplex PCR, and TCRdb kept only the in-frame ones, dropping some. The sample holds roughly 100,000 clones, approximately 69% seen once. The source material was PBMCs. These receptors originate from a man aged 30 to 39 in good health and CMV-seronegative.

The sample holds a few counts of this clone. This chain connects TRBV7-2 to TRBJ2-3, with a weak D call TRBD2 (5 bases). Germline CDR1 is SGHTA and CDR2 is FQGNSA. V shed 4 bases and J shed 4 bases, with 6 bases lying between them. This CDR3 is built from 12 residues. In DNA form, the CDR3 reads TGTGCCAGCAGCTGGGGAGCAGATACGCAGTATTTT. The encoded protein is CASSWGADTQYF.

Worth noting for this clone: The germline gene is not matched at one end of the junction; a read error may be the cause. The V call is TRBV7-3, the J call TRBJ1-2; 8 bases are a match to TRBD1. The CDR3 is 14 amino acids. The V gene's germline CDR1 is SGHTA and CDR2 FQGTGA. CDR3: CASSPMQGARDRSF. The CDR3 DNA reads as TGTGCCAGCAGCCCGATGCAGGGGGCGCGGGACCGTAGCTTC.

In nucleotides, the CDR3 is TGTGCCAGCAGCTTTGGAGGAGGTGGGGATGAAAAACTGTTTTTT. Amino acid sequence: CASSFGGGGDEKLFF. The rearrangement joins TRBV7-2 to TRBJ1-4; D unresolved. This CDR3 comprises 15 residues. Germline V gene sequence: CDR1 SGHTA, CDR2 FQGNSA. The V gene lost 3 bases and the J gene lost 6 bases, with 14 bases spanning the gap.

For this clone: A read error may produce the germline difference seen at one junction end. The chain carries TRBV7-2 and TRBJ2-7; 8 bases map to TRBD1. Germline values: CDR1 SGHTA, CDR2 FQGNSA. This CDR3 spans 14 amino acids. CDR3 DNA: TGTGCCAGCAGCCCCCAGGGGGCCTCCCACGAGCAGTACTTC. As protein: CASSPQGASHEQYF.

The V call is TRBV5-6, the J call TRBJ2-7, with D maybe TRBD1 (6 bases). The CDR3 spans 15 residues. Germline CDR1 is SGHDT and CDR2 is YYEEEE. The germline V and J ends were trimmed by 2 bases and 0 bases, with 12 bases remaining between them. CDR3 sequence: CASSFLTGGSYEQYF. In DNA form, the CDR3 reads TGTGCCAGCAGCTTTCTGACAGGAGGCTCCTACGAGCAGTACTTC.

The chain joins TRBV6-5 to TRBJ2-1; D might be TRBD2 (5 bases). CDR1 and CDR2 (germline): MNHEY, SVGAGI. V shed 0 bases and J shed 6 bases, with 15 bases lying between them. The CDR3 is 16 amino acids. CDR3 sequence (DNA): TGTGCCAGCAGTTACTCGGGGAGACGCGGACGCAATGAGCAGTTCTTC. Translation gives CASSYSGRRGRNEQFF.

Points on this clone: The junction and the germline gene differ at one end; a read error may be behind it. The V call is TRBV11-3, the J call TRBJ2-5; D possibly corresponds to TRBD2 (6 bases). The CDR3 is made up of 13 amino acids. Looked up from germline, CDR1 is SGHNT and CDR2 is YENEEA. The CDR3 is CANSLGGAETQYF. DNA of the CDR3: TGTGCCAACAGCTTGGGCGGGGCAGAGACCCAGTACTTC.

The V call is TRBV2, the J call TRBJ1-3; D gene unclear. The CDR3 is 14 amino acids. V was trimmed by 1 base and J by 0 bases, leaving 4 bases between them. Germline lookup yields CDR1 SNHLY and CDR2 FYNNEI. The CDR3 DNA is TGTGCCAGCAGTGAAGAATACTCTGGAAACACCATATATTTT. Its translation is CASSEEYSGNTIYF.

V and J are TRBV7-2 and TRBJ1-2; D gene unclear. V lost 1 base and J 4 bases, leaving 10 bases between the germline ends. The CDR3 has 14 residues. Germline-derived CDR1 and CDR2 are SGHTA and FQGNSA. The CDR3 spells CASSLGEGAYGYTF. The CDR3 coding sequence is TGTGCCAGCAGCTTAGGTGAGGGAGCCTATGGCTACACCTTC.

This clone came up a few times. The chain uses TRBV18 and TRBJ2-1; TRBD2 matches 10 bases. Germline CDR1 KGHSH, CDR2 LQKENI. J gave up 2 bases and V 7 bases, and 5 bases lay outside the gene matches. CDR3 length equals 15 residues. The CDR3 spells CASWLAGVPYNEQFF. DNA of the CDR3: TGTGCCAGCTGGCTAGCGGGAGTCCCCTACAATGAGCAGTTCTTC.

The genes are TRBV5-4 and TRBJ1-5; possibly TRBD1 for D (6 bases). The CDR3 is 15 amino acids. V gave up 4 bases and J gave up 3 bases, with 14 bases separating them. Looked up from germline, CDR1 is SGHNT and CDR2 is YYREEE (reference sequence). CDR3 bases: TGTGCCAGCAGCCCAGATCAGGGGATCAATCAGCCCCAGCATTTT. This sequence encodes CASSPDQGINQPQHF.

The V call is TRBV6-1, the J call TRBJ2-4, with D perhaps TRBD1 (5 bases). The CDR3 has 14 residues. Germline CDR1 and CDR2: MNHNS and SASEGT. The V end was cut by 2 bases, the J end by 6 bases, with 11 bases between. CDR3 bases: TGTGCCAGCAGTGAATGGCAGGGAAGAAACATTCAGTACTTC. This codes for CASSEWQGRNIQYF.

The rearrangement joins TRBV6-5 to TRBJ1-6; 8 nucleotides align to TRBD1. V lost 5 bases and J lost 15; bases outside the gene matches: 9. Germline-derived CDR1 and CDR2 are MNHEY and SVGAGI. The CDR3 extends over 13 amino acids. CDR3 nucleotide sequence: TGTGCCAGCAGTGGACAGGGCCTTCGGAACCTCCACTTT. It is translated as CASSGQGLRNLHF.

The CDR3 nucleotides read TGTGCCAGTACTCACTCGGCTAGCGGGGCCTACAATGAGCAGTTCTTC. Residues: CASTHSASGAYNEQFF. The chain has TRBV19 and TRBJ2-1; 9 bases are a match to TRBD2. This CDR3 has 16 amino acids. The V segment lost 7 bases and the J segment 2 bases; nucleotides outside the gene matches: 9. Germline V lookup: CDR1 LNHDA, CDR2 SQIVND (reference sequence).

This rearrangement joins TRBV19 to TRBJ2-3; 11 bases map to TRBD1. Germline CDR1 is LNHDA and CDR2 is SQIVND (reference sequence). V dropped 7 bases and J dropped 5; count of bases not matched to a gene: 8. The CDR3 is 15 residues long. Here the CDR3 DNA reads TGTGCCAGTACCAAAGGGGGACAGGGGGGAGATACGCAGTATTTT. This sequence encodes CASTKGGQGGDTQYF. The variable domain in full, with the rest retrieved from reference TRBV19 and TRBJ2-3, is DGGITQSPKYLFRKEGQNVTLSCEQNLNHDAMYWYRQDPGQGLRLIYYSQIVNDFQKGDIAEGYSVSREKKESFPLTVTSAQKNPTAFYLCASTKGGQGGDTQYFGPGTRLTVL.

In this sample, this clone turned up once. V usage is TRBV4-1 and J usage is TRBJ2-1; TRBD2 matches 14 bases. Unmatched junction bases numbered 15, after V lost 3 bases and J lost 8 bases. This CDR3 region has 19 residues. The germline CDR1 and CDR2 sequences are MGHRA and YSYEKL. CDR3 nucleotides: TGCGCCAGCAGCCACCAGGGACTAGCGGGAGTCTTTGGATCTGATGAGCAGTTCTTC. It specifies CASSHQGLAGVFGSDEQFF.

This chain joins TRBV6-1 and TRBJ1-5; D is unresolved. This CDR3 has 14 amino acids. The V gene lost 5 bases and the J gene lost 0 bases, with 8 bases spanning the gap. The germline gives CDR1 MNHNS, CDR2 SASEGT. The CDR3 spells CASSISDSNQPQHF. The DNA for the CDR3 is TGTGCCAGCAGTATCTCAGATAGCAATCAGCCCCAGCATTTT.

The chain carries TRBV5-8 and TRBJ2-1; unclear D gene. This CDR3 contains 14 residues. In germline, CDR1 is SGHTS, CDR2 YDEGEE. The germline V and J ends were trimmed by 3 bases and 1 base, with 8 bases remaining between them. CDR3 in amino acids: CASSSAASYNEQFF. The CDR3 nucleotides are TGTGCCAGCAGCTCCGCGGCGTCCTACAATGAGCAGTTCTTC.